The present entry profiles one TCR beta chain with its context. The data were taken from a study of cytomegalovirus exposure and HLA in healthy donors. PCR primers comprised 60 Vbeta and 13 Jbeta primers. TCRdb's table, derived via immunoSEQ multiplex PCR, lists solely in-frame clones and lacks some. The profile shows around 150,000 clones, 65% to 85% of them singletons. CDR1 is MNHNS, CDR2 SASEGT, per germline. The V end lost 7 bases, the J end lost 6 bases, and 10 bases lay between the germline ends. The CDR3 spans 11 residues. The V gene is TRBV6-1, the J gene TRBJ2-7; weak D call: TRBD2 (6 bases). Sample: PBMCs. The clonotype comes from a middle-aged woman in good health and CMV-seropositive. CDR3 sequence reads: CASKPEGEQYF. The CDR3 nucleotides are TGTGCCAGCAAGCCGGAGGGCGAGCAGTACTTC.